This TCR beta chain was sequenced for a study of PD-L1 blockade in urothelial cancer. Study-level background: Patients with male sex and bladder-origin urothelial cancer accounted for most of the roughly 30 enrolled. Blood was subjected to analysis at 3 weeks (second dose) and 6 weeks following treatment start.

Stated time point: pretreatment peripheral blood. Patients had locally advanced or metastatic urothelial carcinoma. This CDR3 is 16 amino acids long. In germline, CDR1 is MNHEY, CDR2 SMNVEV (reference sequence). The V gene end was trimmed by 5 bases and the J gene end by 5 bases; junction bases not matched to a gene: 13. Added to each PCR by spiking were synthetic TCR analog templates. Repertoires were generated with immunoSEQ multiplex PCR, while TCRdb's copy carries only in-frame clones and drops some. This sample carries some 56,000 clones, less than 90% of them seen once, and the ten largest clones take 15% to 18%.

The chain employs TRBV27 and TRBJ2-3, with 7 bases lining up with TRBD1. The receptor was derived from a man in his sixties or seventies with urothelial cancer. The specimen was PBMCs, collected around atezolizumab (anti-PD-L1) treatment. Here the CDR3 reads CASSARDSLGVDTQYF. DNA for the CDR3: TGTGCCAGCAGTGCCCGGGACAGCCTTGGGGTAGATACGCAGTATTTT.